This is a list of T cell receptor beta chains from one sample in a study of blood T cell repertoires in COVID-19. The data were produced by immunoSEQ multiplex PCR, yet TCRdb's version contains in-frame clones alone and is incomplete. The profile shows roughly 250,000 clones, 70% to 90% of them singletons. Sequencing input: peripheral blood. Source of these receptors: a woman in her 40s who had recovered from COVID-19. The CDR3 runs from the conserved cysteine through the conserved F or W. Fields, in order: clone size, J gene, V gene, D gene, CDR3 protein, CDR3 DNA. D genes are given only for firm matches. Clone sizes are given selectively: once, few, many, or a class where the clone is expanded.

clone size: once
J gene: TRBJ2-7
V gene: TRBV6-2/TRBV6-3
D gene: NA
CDR3 protein: CASSRDNGGFEQYF
CDR3 DNA: TGTGCCAGCAGCCGGGATAACGGCGGGTTCGAGCAGTACTTC

clone size: once
J gene: TRBJ2-1
V gene: TRBV7-2
D gene: TRBD1
CDR3 protein: CASGPDRETYNEQFF
CDR3 DNA: TGTGCCAGCGGGCCGGACAGGGAGACATACAATGAGCAGTTCTTC

clone size: NA
J gene: TRBJ2-2
V gene: TRBV11-3
D gene: NA
CDR3 protein: CASSRDSPTGELFF
CDR3 DNA: TGTGCCAGCAGCCGGGACTCACCCACCGGGGAGCTGTTTTTT

clone size: NA
J gene: TRBJ2-2
V gene: TRBV5-1
D gene: NA
CDR3 protein: CASSPGFLAGELFF
CDR3 DNA: TGCGCCAGCAGCCCCGGTTTTTTGGCCGGGGAGCTGTTTTTT

clone size: NA
J gene: TRBJ2-5
V gene: TRBV5-1
D gene: NA
CDR3 protein: CASSLQGPYPRETQYF
CDR3 DNA: TGCGCCAGCAGCTTACAGGGCCCTTATCCTAGAGAGACCCAGTACTTC

clone size: NA
J gene: TRBJ1-2
V gene: TRBV13
D gene: TRBD1
CDR3 protein: CASSLVQGGSGYTF
CDR3 DNA: TGTGCCAGCAGCTTAGTCCAGGGGGGTAGTGGCTACACCTTC

clone size: NA
J gene: TRBJ1-4
V gene: TRBV12-3/TRBV12-4
D gene: NA
CDR3 protein: CASSTSKKLFF
CDR3 DNA: TGTGCCAGCAGTACTTCTAAAAAACTGTTTTTT

clone size: NA
J gene: TRBJ2-3
V gene: TRBV19
D gene: TRBD1
CDR3 protein: CASSRGQGVYTDTQYF
CDR3 DNA: TGTGCCAGTAGTAGGGGACAGGGGGTTTACACAGATACGCAGTATTTT

clone size: NA
J gene: TRBJ2-1
V gene: TRBV25-1
D gene: TRBD2
CDR3 protein: CASSGRLAVTYNEQFF
CDR3 DNA: TGTGCCAGCAGTGGACGACTAGCGGTAACCTACAATGAGCAGTTCTTC

clone size: NA
J gene: TRBJ2-7
V gene: TRBV7-9
D gene: NA
CDR3 protein: CASSSVQYSEQYF
CDR3 DNA: TGTGCCAGCAGCTCAGTACAGTACAGCGAGCAGTACTTC

clone size: NA
J gene: TRBJ1-3
V gene: TRBV14
D gene: NA
CDR3 protein: CASSQDRFSGNTIYF
CDR3 DNA: TGTGCCAGCAGCCAAGACCGGTTCTCTGGAAACACCATATATTTT

clone size: once
J gene: TRBJ2-1
V gene: TRBV12-3/TRBV12-4
D gene: NA
CDR3 protein: CASSSYLGQFF
CDR3 DNA: TGTGCCAGCAGTTCTTACCTAGGACAGTTCTTC

clone size: NA
J gene: TRBJ2-6
V gene: TRBV5-8
D gene: NA
CDR3 protein: CASSLGRYSGANVLTF
CDR3 DNA: TGTGCCAGCAGCTTGGGGCGGTACTCTGGGGCCAACGTCCTGACTTTC